The rows below give T cell receptor beta chains drawn from one sample of a study of immune evolution from preneoplasia to lung adenocarcinoma. This table comes from immunoSEQ multiplex PCR, and its TCRdb copy is limited to in-frame clones, with some not included. Among about 5,200 clones listed, nearly 80% were seen once. Sequencing was carried out using FFPE normal lung tissue adjacent to the tumor. All receptors derive from a person in their sixties with lung adenocarcinoma. Each CDR3 is given with its conserved first and last residue. A D gene is named only where the DNA matches it firmly. Clone size is stated in some rows and not others, as once, few, many or a class when expanded.

d_gene | abundance | j_gene | v_gene | CDR3nt | CDR3aa
. | . | TRBJ1-1 | TRBV29-1 | TGCAGCGCCTCGGGGAACACTGAAGCTTTCTTT | CSASGNTEAFF
. | . | TRBJ1-1 | TRBV9 | TGTGCCAGCAGCTTCCGACAGAACACTGAAGCTTTCTTT | CASSFRQNTEAFF
TRBD2 | . | TRBJ2-1 | TRBV11-3 | TGTGCCAGCAGCTTATCCAGCGGGAGACACAATGAGCAGTTCTTC | CASSLSSGRHNEQFF
. | few | TRBJ2-3 | TRBV6-5 | TGTGCCAGCAGGGCCACAGATACGCAGTATTTT | CASRATDTQYF
. | . | TRBJ2-4 | TRBV10-1 | TGCGCCAGCAGTCCCTCGCTAGGGATGGGAAACATTCAGTACTTC | CASSPSLGMGNIQYF
TRBD2 | few | TRBJ2-1 | TRBV5-4 | TGTGCCAGCAGCTTGGCTAGCGGGAGCAACAATGAGCAGTTCTTC | CASSLASGSNNEQFF
. | . | TRBJ2-7 | TRBV20-1 | TGCAGCCCATGGGGGTCTTTCGAGCAGTACTTC | CSPWGSFEQYF
TRBD2 | . | TRBJ2-5 | TRBV9 | TGTGCCAGCACCACCGGGGCGGGAGTGGAGGGGACCCAGTACTTC | CASTTGAGVEGTQYF
. | . | TRBJ1-1 | TRBV20-1 | TGCAGTGCTAGAGGTGCCACTGAAGCTTCCTTT | CSARGATEASF
. | . | TRBJ2-1 | TRBV15 | TGTGCCACCAGCAGAGACAGGCCCTCCGGGAACAATGAGCAGTTCTTC | CATSRDRPSGNNEQFF
. | once | TRBJ1-2 | TRBV29-1 | TGCAGCGTTGGTCAGTCTAATGGCTACACCTTC | CSVGQSNGYTF
. | . | TRBJ1-6 | TRBV30 | TGTGCCTGGAGTGTCCAAGGAAATTCACCCCTCCACTTT | CAWSVQGNSPLHF
TRBD2 | . | TRBJ2-3 | TRBV19 | TGTGCCAGTAGTTATATAGCGGGAAAACACACAGATACGCAGTATTTT | CASSYIAGKHTDTQYF
TRBD1 | . | TRBJ1-2 | TRBV11-2 | TGTGCCAGCGGGGGTTCGACAGGGGCCTATGGCTACACCTTC | CASGGSTGAYGYTF
TRBD1 | . | TRBJ2-7 | TRBV5-1 | TGCGCCAGCAGGGTCAGACAGGGGGTTTACGAGCAGTACTTC | CASRVRQGVYEQYF
TRBD1 | . | TRBJ1-2 | TRBV7-2 | TGTGCCAGCAGCATCCTGACAGGGGGCTATGGCTACACCTTC | CASSILTGGYGYTF
TRBD2 | . | TRBJ2-3 | TRBV18 | TGTGCCAGCTCGCGTCTCAGCGGGGGGTCCACAGCAGATACGCAGTATTTT | CASSRLSGGSTADTQYF
TRBD1 | few | TRBJ1-1 | TRBV27 | TGTGCCAGCAGTTGGACAGGAGTTAACACTGAAGCTTTCTTT | CASSWTGVNTEAFF
. | . | TRBJ1-4 | TRBV9 | TGTGCCAGCAGCGTAGGAGGTGTGGGTGAAAAACTGTTTTTT | CASSVGGVGEKLFF
. | . | TRBJ2-7 | TRBV10-3 | TGTGCCATCAGCGTACAGGGATTTCACTACGAGCAGTACTTC | CAISVQGFHYEQYF
. | . | TRBJ2-3 | TRBV27 | TGTGCCAGCAGTCCCCGTCGGGTCGGGGCAGATACGCAGTATTTT | CASSPRRVGADTQYF
. | . | TRBJ2-6 | TRBV30 | TGTGCCTGGAGAAGCTCTGGGGCCAACGTCCTGACTTTC | CAWRSSGANVLTF
. | . | TRBJ1-4 | TRBV28 | TGTGCCAGCATTGGGGGGACTAATGAAAAACTGTTTTTT | CASIGGTNEKLFF
TRBD1 | . | TRBJ2-5 | TRBV7-8 | TGTGCCAGCAGCGACCGGGACAGGGGGCAAGAGACCCAGTACTTC | CASSDRDRGQETQYF
TRBD1 | . | TRBJ1-1 | TRBV9 | TGTGCCAGCAGCTCCCTAGAGGGGGGCGGACAGGGGGCTGAAGCTTTCTTT | CASSSLEGGGQGAEAFF
TRBD1 | . | TRBJ1-4 | TRBV5-6 | TGTGCCAGCAGCCCGGGCTCCGGCAGGGGGGATGAAAAACTGTTTTTT | CASSPGSGRGDEKLFF
TRBD1 | . | TRBJ2-7 | TRBV5-5 | TGTGCCAGCAGCTTGGATGTGGACAGGGCAAGCGAGCAGTACTTC | CASSLDVDRASEQYF
. | . | TRBJ2-1 | TRBV4-1 | TGCGCCAGCAGCCAAGATCTTATGGCAGGGTACAATGAGCAGTTCTTC | CASSQDLMAGYNEQFF
. | . | TRBJ2-1 | TRBV30 | TGTGCCTGGAGGGGCGACGGGGATGAGCAGTTCTTC | CAWRGDGDEQFF
. | . | TRBJ2-3 | TRBV29-1 | TGCAGCTTGTTAGGGGGGAGTACAGATACGCAGTATTTT | CSLLGGSTDTQYF
. | . | TRBJ1-4 | TRBV30 | TGTGCCTGGAGTGGGGGCCCCCACACGACTAATGAAAAACTGTTTTTT | CAWSGGPHTTNEKLFF
. | . | TRBJ2-5 | TRBV5-1 | TGCGCCAGCAGCTTGGGGAGTAACCAAGAGACCCAGTACTTC | CASSLGSNQETQYF
TRBD2 | . | TRBJ2-7 | TRBV5-1 | TGCGCCAGCAGCTTGGCCTTCGATAGCGGGAGTGGGAACGAGCAGTACTTC | CASSLAFDSGSGNEQYF
. | . | TRBJ1-2 | TRBV28 | TGTGCCAGCATCCTCGGGGGGAGGAACTATGGCTACACCTTC | CASILGGRNYGYTF
. | few | TRBJ1-1 | TRBV6-1 | TGTGCCAGCACGAGAGGGGGGACATCCTACACTGAAGCTTTCTTT | CASTRGGTSYTEAFF
. | few | TRBJ2-3 | TRBV4-1 | TGCGCCAGCAGACAAGAGGGGGTCGGCACAGATACGCAGTATTTT | CASRQEGVGTDTQYF
. | . | TRBJ1-5 | TRBV9 | TGTGCCAGCAGCGGGGGGGGTCCCCTTAGCAATCAGCCCCAGCATTTT | CASSGGGPLSNQPQHF
. | . | TRBJ2-3 | TRBV10-3 | TGTGCCATCAACTCCGGAGCGCCCACAGATACGCAGTATTTT | CAINSGAPTDTQYF
. | . | TRBJ1-2 | TRBV10-3 | TGTGCCGTAAATACAGTTAACTATGGCTACACCTTC | CAVNTVNYGYTF
. | . | TRBJ1-1 | TRBV18 | TGTGCCAGCTCACCTGCCGGGGCGAATGAAGCTTTCTTT | CASSPAGANEAFF
. | . | TRBJ1-5 | TRBV5-7 | TGTGCCAGCAGCTTGGCTTTGCAGGGAGGCAATCAGCCCCAGCATTTT | CASSLALQGGNQPQHF
. | . | TRBJ2-3 | TRBV19 | TGTGCCAGTAGTATAGATCTATCGGGGGGCAGCACAGATACGCAGTATTTT | CASSIDLSGGSTDTQYF
. | . | TRBJ2-7 | TRBV6-5 | TGTGCCAGCAGCCGCGGGGTTTACGAGCAGTACTTC | CASSRGVYEQYF
TRBD2 | . | TRBJ2-7 | TRBV5-1 | TGCGCCAGCAGCTTGTTGCCAGTGTTGACTAGCGGGAGTTACGAGCAGTACTTC | CASSLLPVLTSGSYEQYF
TRBD1 | . | TRBJ2-3 | TRBV7-6 | TGTGCCAGCAGCTTAGCGGAACAGGGACAGCCCCAAGATACGCAGTATTTT | CASSLAEQGQPQDTQYF
TRBD1 | . | TRBJ1-2 | TRBV9 | TGTGCCAGCAGCGTTGGACAGGGTACTAACTATGGCTACACCTTC | CASSVGQGTNYGYTF
. | . | TRBJ1-5 | TRBV2 | TGTGCCAGCAGGGCGTTAACGTCCGGGGCAAATCAGCCCCAGCATTTT | CASRALTSGANQPQHF
TRBD1 | . | TRBJ1-1 | TRBV18 | TGTGCCAGCTCACTACAGGACAGGGGGATGAACACTGAAGCTTTCTTT | CASSLQDRGMNTEAFF
. | . | TRBJ2-3 | TRBV21-1 | TGTGCCAGCAGCAAAAAAAGCATAGGCCAGGGAGGGAGCACAGATACGCAGTATTTT | CASSKKSIGQGGSTDTQYF
. | . | TRBJ2-3 | TRBV7-9 | TGTGCCAGCAGCTCCGCTGAAAGGACAGATACGCAGTATTTT | CASSSAERTDTQYF